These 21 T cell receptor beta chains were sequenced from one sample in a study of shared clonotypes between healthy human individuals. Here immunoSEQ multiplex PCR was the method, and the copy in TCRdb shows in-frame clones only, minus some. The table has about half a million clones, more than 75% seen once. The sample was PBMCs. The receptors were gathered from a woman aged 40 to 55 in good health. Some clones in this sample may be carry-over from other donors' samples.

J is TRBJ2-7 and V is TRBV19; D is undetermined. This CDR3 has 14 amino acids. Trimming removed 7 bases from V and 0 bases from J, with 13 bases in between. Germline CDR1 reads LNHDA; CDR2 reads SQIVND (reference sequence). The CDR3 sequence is CASKPMASSYEQYF. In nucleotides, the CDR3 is TGTGCCAGTAAACCGATGGCGTCCTCCTACGAGCAGTACTTC.

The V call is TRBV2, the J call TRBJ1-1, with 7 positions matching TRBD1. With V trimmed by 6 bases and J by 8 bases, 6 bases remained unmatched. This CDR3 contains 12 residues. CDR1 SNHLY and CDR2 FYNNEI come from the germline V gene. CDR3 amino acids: CASRDDREEAFF. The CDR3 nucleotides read TGTGCCAGCAGGGACGACAGGGAAGAAGCTTTCTTT.

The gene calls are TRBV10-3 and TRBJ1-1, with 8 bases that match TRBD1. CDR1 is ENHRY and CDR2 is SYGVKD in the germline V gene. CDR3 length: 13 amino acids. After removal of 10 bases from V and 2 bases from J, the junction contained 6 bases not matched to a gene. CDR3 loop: CATLQGANTEAFF. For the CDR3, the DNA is TGTGCCACACTCCAGGGGGCCAACACTGAAGCTTTCTTT.

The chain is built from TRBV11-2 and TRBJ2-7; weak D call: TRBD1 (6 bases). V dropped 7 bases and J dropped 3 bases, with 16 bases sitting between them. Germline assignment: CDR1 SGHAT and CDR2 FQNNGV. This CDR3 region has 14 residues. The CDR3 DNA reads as TGTGCCAGCACGGAAACCGGGACAAACTACGAGCAGTACTTC. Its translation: CASTETGTNYEQYF.

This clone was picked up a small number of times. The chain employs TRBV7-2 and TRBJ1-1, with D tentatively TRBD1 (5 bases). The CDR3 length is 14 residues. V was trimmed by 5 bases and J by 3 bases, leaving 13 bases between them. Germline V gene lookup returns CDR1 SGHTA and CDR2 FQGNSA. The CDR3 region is CASSPQGFDTEAFF. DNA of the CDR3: TGTGCCAGCAGCCCTCAGGGTTTTGACACTGAAGCTTTCTTT.

Here the CDR3 reads CASSPEQFNQPQHF. The CDR3 coding sequence is TGTGCCAGCTCACCGGAGCAATTCAATCAGCCCCAGCATTTT. The rearrangement uses TRBV18 and TRBJ1-5; D not resolved. V shed 3 bases and J shed 3 bases, with 9 bases lying between them. Germline loops: CDR1 KGHSH, CDR2 LQKENI. The CDR3 is 14 residues long.

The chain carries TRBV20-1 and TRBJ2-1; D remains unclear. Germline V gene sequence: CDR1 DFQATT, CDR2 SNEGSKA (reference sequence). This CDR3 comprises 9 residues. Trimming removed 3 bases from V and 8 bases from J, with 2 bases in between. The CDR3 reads CSASDEQFF. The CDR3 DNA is TGCAGTGCTAGCGATGAGCAGTTCTTC.

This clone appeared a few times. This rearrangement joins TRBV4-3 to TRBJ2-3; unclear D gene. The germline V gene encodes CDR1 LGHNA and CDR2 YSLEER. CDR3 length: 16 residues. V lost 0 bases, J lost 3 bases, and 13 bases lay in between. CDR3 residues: CASSQDFGRPTDTQYF. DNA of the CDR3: TGCGCCAGCAGCCAAGATTTTGGGCGGCCTACAGATACGCAGTATTTT.

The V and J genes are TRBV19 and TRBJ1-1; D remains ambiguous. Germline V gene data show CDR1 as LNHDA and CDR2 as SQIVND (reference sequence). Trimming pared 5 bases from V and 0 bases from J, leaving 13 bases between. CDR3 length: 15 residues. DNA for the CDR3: TGTGCCAGTAGTGGAGGGTTTGTTCTGAACACTGAAGCTTTCTTT. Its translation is CASSGGFVLNTEAFF.

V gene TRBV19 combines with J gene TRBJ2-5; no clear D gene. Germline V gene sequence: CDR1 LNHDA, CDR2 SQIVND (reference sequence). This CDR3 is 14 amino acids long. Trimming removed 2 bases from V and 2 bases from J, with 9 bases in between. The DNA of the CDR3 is TGTGCCAGTAGTATAAGACATACGCAAGAGACCCAGTACTTC. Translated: CASSIRHTQETQYF.

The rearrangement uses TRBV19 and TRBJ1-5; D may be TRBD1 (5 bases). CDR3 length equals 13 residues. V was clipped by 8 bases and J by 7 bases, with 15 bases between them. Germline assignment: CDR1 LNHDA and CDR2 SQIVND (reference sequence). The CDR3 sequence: CASRSGYDQPQHF. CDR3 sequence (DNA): TGTGCCAGTCGATCAGGGTATGACCAGCCCCAGCATTTT.

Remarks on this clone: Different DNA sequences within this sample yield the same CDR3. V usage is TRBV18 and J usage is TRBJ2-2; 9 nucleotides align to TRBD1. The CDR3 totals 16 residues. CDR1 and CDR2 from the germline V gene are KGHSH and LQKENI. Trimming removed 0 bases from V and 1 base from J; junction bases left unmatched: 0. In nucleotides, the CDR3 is TGTGCCAGCTCACCACCGGGACAGGGGAACACCGGGGAGCTGTTTTTT. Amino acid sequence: CASSPPGQGNTGELFF.

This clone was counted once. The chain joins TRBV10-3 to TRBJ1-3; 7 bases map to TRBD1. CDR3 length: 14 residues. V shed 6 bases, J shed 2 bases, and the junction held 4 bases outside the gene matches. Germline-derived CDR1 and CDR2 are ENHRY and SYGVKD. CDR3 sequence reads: CAISPTGAGNTIYF. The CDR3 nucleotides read TGTGCCATCAGCCCCACAGGGGCTGGAAACACCATATATTTT.

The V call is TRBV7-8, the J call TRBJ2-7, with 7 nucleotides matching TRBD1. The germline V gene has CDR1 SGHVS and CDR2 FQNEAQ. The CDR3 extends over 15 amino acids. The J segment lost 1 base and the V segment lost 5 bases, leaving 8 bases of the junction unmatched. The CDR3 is CASSRGQRISYEQYF. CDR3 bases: TGTGCCAGCAGCCGGGGACAGCGTATTTCCTACGAGCAGTACTTC.

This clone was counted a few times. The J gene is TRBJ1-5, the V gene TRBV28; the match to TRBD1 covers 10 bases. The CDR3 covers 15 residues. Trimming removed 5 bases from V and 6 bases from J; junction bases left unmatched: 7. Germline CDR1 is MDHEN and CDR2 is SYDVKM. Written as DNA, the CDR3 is TGTGCCAGCAGTCAAGGGACAGGGGTGCCTCAGCCCCAGCATTTT. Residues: CASSQGTGVPQPQHF. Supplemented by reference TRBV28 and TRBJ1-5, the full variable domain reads DVKVTQSSRYLVKRTGEKVFLECVQDMDHENMFWYRQDPGLGLRLIYFSYDVKMKEKGDIPEGYSVSREKKERFSLILESASTNQTSMYLCASSQGTGVPQPQHFGDGTRLSIL.

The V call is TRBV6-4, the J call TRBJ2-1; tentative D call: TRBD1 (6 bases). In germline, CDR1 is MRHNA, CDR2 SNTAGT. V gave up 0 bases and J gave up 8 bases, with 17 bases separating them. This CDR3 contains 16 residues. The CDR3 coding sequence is TGTGCCAGCAGTGACTCCGGGGAAACAGGGAGATATGAGCAGTTCTTC. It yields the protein CASSDSGETGRYEQFF.

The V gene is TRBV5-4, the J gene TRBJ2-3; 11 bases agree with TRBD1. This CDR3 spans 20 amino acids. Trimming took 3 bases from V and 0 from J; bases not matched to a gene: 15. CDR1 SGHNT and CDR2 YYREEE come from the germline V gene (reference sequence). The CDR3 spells CASSSPFRDRGIESTDTQYF. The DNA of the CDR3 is TGTGCCAGCAGCTCCCCCTTCCGGGACAGGGGGATCGAGAGCACAGATACGCAGTATTTT.

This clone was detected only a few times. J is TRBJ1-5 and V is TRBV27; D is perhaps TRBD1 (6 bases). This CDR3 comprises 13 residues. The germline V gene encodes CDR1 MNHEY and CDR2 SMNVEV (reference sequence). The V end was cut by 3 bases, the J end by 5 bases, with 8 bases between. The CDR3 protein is CASSLGADQPQHF. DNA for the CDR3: TGTGCCAGCAGTTTGGGGGCTGATCAGCCCCAGCATTTT.

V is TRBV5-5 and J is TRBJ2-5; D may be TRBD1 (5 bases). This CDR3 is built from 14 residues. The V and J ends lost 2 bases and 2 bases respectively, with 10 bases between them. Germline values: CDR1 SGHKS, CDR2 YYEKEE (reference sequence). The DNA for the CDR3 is TGTGCCAGCAGCTTTGGGTCAGGGCAAGAGACCCAGTACTTC. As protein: CASSFGSGQETQYF.

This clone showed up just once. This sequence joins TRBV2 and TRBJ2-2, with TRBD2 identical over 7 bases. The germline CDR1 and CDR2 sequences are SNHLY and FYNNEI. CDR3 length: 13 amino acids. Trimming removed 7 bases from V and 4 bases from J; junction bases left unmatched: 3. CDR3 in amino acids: CASTGTTTGELFF. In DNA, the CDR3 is TGTGCCAGCACCGGGACTACCACCGGGGAGCTGTTTTTT. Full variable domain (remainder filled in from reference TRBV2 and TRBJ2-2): EPEVTQTPSHQVTQMGQEVILRCVPISNHLYFYWYRQILGQKVEFLVSFYNNEISEKSEIFDDQFSVERPDGSNFTLKIRSTKLEDSAMYFCASTGTTTGELFFGEGSRLTVL.

The CDR3 DNA follows: TGTGCCAGCAGCCCCACCATATACAGCGGATTCACTGAAGCTTTCTTT. Its protein product is CASSPTIYSGFTEAFF. The rearrangement uses TRBV4-2 and TRBJ1-1; D unresolved. The V gene's germline CDR1 is LGHNA and CDR2 YNFKEQ. V lost 4 bases and J lost 4, with 19 bases in between. There are 16 residues in the CDR3.